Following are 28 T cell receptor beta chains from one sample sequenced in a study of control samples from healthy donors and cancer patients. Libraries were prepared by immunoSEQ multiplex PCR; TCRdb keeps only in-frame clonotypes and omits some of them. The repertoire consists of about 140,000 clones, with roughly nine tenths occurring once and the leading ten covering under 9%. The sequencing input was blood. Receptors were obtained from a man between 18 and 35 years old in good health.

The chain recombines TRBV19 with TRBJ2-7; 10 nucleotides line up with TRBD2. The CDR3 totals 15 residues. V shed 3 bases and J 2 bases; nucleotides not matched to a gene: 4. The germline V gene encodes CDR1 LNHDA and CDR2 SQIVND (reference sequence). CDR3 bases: TGTGCCAGTAGTATCCTTAGCGGGGGGACCTACGAGCAGTACTTC. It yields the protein CASSILSGGTYEQYF.

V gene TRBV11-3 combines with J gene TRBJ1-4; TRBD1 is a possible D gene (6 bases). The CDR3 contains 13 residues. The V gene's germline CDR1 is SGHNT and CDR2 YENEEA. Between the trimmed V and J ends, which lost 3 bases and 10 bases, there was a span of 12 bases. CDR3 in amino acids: CASSFGQMGKLFF. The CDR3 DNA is TGTGCCAGCAGCTTCGGACAGATGGGAAAACTGTTTTTT.

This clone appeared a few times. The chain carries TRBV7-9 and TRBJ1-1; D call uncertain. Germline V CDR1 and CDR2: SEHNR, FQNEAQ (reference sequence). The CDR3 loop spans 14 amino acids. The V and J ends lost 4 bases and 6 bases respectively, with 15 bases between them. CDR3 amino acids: CASSSIDTYSEAFF. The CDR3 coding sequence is TGTGCCAGCAGCTCAATAGACACTTACTCTGAAGCTTTCTTT.

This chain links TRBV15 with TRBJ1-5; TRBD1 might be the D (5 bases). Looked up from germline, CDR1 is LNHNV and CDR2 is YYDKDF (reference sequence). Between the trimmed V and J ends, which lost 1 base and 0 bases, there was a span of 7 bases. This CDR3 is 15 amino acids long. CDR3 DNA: TGTGCCACCAGCAGAGTTGGGGCTAGCAATCAGCCCCAGCATTTT. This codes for CATSRVGASNQPQHF.

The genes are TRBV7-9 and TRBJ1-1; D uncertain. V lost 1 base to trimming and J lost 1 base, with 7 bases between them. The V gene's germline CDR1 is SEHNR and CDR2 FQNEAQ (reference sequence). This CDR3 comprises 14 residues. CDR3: CASSLVDTNTEAFF. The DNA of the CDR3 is TGTGCCAGCAGCTTAGTCGACACGAACACTGAAGCTTTCTTT.

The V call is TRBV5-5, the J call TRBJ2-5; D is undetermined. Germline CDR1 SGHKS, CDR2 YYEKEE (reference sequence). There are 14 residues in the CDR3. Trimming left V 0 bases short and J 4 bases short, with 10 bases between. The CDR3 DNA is TGTGCCAGCAGCTTGGGTGGCTTTGGAGAGACCCAGTACTTC. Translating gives CASSLGGFGETQYF.

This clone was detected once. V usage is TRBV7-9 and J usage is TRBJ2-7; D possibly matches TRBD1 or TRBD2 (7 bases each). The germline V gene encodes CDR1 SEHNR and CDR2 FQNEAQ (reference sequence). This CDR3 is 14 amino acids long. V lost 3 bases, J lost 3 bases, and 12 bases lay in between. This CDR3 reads CASSLGGGLYEQYF. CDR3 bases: TGTGCCAGCAGCTTGGGAGGGGGCCTCTACGAGCAGTACTTC.

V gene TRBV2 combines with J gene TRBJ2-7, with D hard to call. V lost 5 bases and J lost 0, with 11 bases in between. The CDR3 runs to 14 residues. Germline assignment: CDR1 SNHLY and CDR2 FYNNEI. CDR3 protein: CASSWGTSSYEQYF. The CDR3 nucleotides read TGTGCCAGCAGTTGGGGTACGAGCTCCTACGAGCAGTACTTC.

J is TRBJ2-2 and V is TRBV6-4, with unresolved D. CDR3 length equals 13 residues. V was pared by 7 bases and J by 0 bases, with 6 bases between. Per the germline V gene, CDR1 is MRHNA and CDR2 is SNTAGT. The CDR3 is CASKDTNTGELFF. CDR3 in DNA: TGTGCCAGCAAAGACACGAACACCGGGGAGCTGTTTTTT.

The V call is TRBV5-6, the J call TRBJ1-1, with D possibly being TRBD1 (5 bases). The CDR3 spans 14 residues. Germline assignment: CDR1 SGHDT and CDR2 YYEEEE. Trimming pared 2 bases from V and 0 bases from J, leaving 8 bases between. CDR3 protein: CASSFRGMNTEAFF. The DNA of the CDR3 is TGTGCCAGCAGCTTTCGGGGGATGAACACTGAAGCTTTCTTT.

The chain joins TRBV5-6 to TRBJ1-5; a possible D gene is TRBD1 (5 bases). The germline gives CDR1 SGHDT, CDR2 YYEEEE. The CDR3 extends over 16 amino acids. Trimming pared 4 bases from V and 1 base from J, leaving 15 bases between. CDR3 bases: TGTGCCAGCAGCCTCGGGACCGGGGACAGCAATCAGCCCCAGCATTTT. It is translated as CASSLGTGDSNQPQHF.

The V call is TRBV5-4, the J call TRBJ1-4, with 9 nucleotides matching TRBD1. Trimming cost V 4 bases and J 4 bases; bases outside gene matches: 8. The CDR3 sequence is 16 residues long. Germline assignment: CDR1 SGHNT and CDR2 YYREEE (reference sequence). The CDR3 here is CASSVLPTGGNEKLFF. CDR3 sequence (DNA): TGTGCCAGCAGCGTCTTGCCGACAGGGGGTAATGAAAAACTGTTTTTT. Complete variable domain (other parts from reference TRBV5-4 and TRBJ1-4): ETGVTQSPTHLIKTRGQQVTLRCSSQSGHNTVSWYQQALGQGPQFIFQYYREEENGRGNFPPRFSGLQFPNYSSELNVNALELDDSALYLCASSVLPTGGNEKLFFGSGTQLSVL.

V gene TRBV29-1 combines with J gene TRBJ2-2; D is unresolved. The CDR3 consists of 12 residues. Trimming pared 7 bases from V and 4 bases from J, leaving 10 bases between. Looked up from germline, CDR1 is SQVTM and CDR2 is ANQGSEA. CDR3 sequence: CSGELGTGELFF. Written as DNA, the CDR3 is TGCAGCGGCGAGTTGGGCACCGGGGAGCTGTTTTTT.

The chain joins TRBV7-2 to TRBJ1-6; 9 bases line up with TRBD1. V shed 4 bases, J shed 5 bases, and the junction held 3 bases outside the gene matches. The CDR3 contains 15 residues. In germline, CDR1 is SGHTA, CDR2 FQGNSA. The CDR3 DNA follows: TGTGCCAGCAGCTACGGGACAGGGAATAATTCACCCCTCCACTTT. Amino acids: CASSYGTGNNSPLHF.

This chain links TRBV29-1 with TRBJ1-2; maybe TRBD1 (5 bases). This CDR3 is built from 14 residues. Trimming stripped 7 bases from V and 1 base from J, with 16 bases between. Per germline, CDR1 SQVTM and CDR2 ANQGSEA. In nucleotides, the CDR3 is TGCAGCGCAGCCATGATGGGGGTTAACTATGGCTACACCTTC. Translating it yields CSAAMMGVNYGYTF.

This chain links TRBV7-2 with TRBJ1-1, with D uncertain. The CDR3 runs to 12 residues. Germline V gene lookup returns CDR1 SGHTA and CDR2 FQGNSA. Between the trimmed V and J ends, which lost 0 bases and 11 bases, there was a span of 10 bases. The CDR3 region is CASSLAVGPAFF. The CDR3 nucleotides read TGTGCCAGCAGCTTAGCTGTGGGTCCGGCTTTCTTT.

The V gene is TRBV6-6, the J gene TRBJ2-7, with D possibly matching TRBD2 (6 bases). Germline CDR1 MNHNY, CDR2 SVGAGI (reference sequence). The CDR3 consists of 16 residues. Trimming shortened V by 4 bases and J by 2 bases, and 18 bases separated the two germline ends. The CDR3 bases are TGTGCCAGCAGTTTAAAAATCGGGGGACCAACCTACGAGCAGTACTTC. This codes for CASSLKIGGPTYEQYF.

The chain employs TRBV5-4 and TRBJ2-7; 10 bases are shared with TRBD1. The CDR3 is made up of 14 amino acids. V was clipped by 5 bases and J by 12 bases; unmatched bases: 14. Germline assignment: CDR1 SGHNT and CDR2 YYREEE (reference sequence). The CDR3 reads CASSLKSGTGDPYF. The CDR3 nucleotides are TGTGCCAGCAGTTTGAAATCCGGGACAGGGGACCCGTACTTC.

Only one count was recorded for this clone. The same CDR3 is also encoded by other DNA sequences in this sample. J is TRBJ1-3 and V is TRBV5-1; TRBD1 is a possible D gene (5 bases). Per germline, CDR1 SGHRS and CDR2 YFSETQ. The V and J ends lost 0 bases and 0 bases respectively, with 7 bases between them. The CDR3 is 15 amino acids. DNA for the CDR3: TGCGCCAGCAGCTTGGACGGGACCTCTGGAAACACCATATATTTT. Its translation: CASSLDGTSGNTIYF.

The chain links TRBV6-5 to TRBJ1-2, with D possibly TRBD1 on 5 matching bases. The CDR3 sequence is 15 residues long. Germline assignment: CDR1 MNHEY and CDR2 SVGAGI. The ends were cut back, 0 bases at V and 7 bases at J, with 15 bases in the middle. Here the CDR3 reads CASSYSAGRQSGYTF. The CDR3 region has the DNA TGTGCCAGCAGTTACTCGGCAGGGCGGCAGAGTGGCTACACCTTC.

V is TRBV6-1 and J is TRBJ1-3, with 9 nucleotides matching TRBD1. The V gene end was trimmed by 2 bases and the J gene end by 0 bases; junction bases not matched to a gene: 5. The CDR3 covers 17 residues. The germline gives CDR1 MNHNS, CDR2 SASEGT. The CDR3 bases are TGTGCCAGCAGTGAAATGGGGACAGGGAACTCTGGAAACACCATATATTTT. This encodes CASSEMGTGNSGNTIYF.

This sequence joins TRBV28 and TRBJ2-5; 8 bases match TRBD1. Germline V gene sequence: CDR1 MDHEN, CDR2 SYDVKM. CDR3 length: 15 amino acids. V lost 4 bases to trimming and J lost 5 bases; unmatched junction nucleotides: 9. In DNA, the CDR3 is TGTGCCAGCAGTTCCACCGGACAGGGTACGGAGACCCAGTACTTC. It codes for CASSSTGQGTETQYF.

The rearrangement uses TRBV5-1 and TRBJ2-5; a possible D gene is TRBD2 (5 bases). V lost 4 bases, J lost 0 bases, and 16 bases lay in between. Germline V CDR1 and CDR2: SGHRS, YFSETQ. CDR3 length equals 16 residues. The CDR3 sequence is CASSGEMGAYQETQYF. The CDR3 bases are TGCGCCAGCAGCGGCGAGATGGGAGCCTACCAAGAGACCCAGTACTTC.

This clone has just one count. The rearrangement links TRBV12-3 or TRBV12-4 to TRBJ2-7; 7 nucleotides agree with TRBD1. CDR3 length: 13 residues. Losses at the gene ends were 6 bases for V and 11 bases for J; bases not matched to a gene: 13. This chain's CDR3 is CASSRGQDVPEYF. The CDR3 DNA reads TGTGCCAGCAGCAGAGGACAGGACGTTCCGGAGTACTTC.

The CDR3 here is CASSFRNSVSNQPQHF. The DNA of the CDR3 is TGTGCCAGCAGTTTCAGAAACTCAGTTAGCAATCAGCCCCAGCATTTT. The gene calls are TRBV28 and TRBJ1-5; no firm D call. Trimming pared 3 bases from V and 0 bases from J, leaving 12 bases between. The CDR3 totals 16 residues. The germline gives CDR1 MDHEN, CDR2 SYDVKM.

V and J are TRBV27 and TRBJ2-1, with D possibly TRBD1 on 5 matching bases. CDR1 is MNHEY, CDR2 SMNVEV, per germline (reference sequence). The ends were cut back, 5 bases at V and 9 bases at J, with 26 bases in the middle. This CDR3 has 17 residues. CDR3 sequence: CASSPAIQIYLQGEQFF. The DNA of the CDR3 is TGTGCCAGCAGTCCAGCCATCCAGATATATCTCCAGGGTGAGCAGTTCTTC.

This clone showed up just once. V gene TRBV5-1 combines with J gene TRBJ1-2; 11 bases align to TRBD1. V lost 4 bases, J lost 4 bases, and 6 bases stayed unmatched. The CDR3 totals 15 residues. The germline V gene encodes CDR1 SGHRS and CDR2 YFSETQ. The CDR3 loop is CASSTIGTGGYGYTF. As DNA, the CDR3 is TGCGCCAGCAGCACCATCGGGACAGGGGGCTATGGCTACACCTTC. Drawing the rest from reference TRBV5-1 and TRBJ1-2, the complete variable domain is KAGVTQTPRYLIKTRGQQVTLSCSPISGHRSVSWYQQTPGQGLQFLFEYFSETQRNKGNFPGRFSGRQFSNSRSEMNVSTLELGDSALYLCASSTIGTGGYGYTFGSGTRLTVV.

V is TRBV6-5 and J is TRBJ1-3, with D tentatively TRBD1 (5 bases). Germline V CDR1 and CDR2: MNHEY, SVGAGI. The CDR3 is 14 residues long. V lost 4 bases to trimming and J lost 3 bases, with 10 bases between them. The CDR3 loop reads CASSSGEFGNTIYF. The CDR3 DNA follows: TGTGCCAGCAGTTCGGGGGAGTTTGGAAACACCATATATTTT.